The 23 T cell receptor beta chains in this list originate from one sample, sequenced in a study of blood T cell repertoires in COVID-19. TCRdb's copy holds only in-frame clones and misses some; the assay was immunoSEQ multiplex PCR. The sample contains about 300,000 clones, nearly 90% of which appear only once. Material for sequencing was PBMCs or T cells enriched from blood (not recorded which). Receptor source: a woman aged 45-60 years who had been exposed to COVID-19.

This sequence joins TRBV7-2 and TRBJ2-7, with D perhaps matching TRBD2 (6 bases). Looked up from germline, CDR1 is SGHTA and CDR2 is FQGNSA. The CDR3 extends over 16 amino acids. The V gene lost 1 base and the J gene lost 6 bases, with 19 bases spanning the gap. The CDR3 region has the DNA TGTGCCAGCAGCTTAGAATGGACTCAGGGAGGTTCCGAGCAGTACTTC. Amino acids: CASSLEWTQGGSEQYF.

The chain uses TRBV5-1 and TRBJ2-5, with TRBD2 matching 8 bases. From germline, CDR1 is SGHRS and CDR2 YFSETQ. The V segment lost 6 bases and the J segment 5 bases; nucleotides outside the gene matches: 9. This CDR3 has 14 amino acids. CDR3 in DNA: TGCGCCAGCACCTCGGGGGGGCTTCAGGAGACCCAGTACTTC. This gives the protein CASTSGGLQETQYF. The full variable domain, with the rest looked up from reference TRBV5-1 and TRBJ2-5, is KAGVTQTPRYLIKTRGQQVTLSCSPISGHRSVSWYQQTPGQGLQFLFEYFSETQRNKGNFPGRFSGRQFSNSRSEMNVSTLELGDSALYLCASTSGGLQETQYFGPGTRLLVL.

The V and J genes are TRBV2 and TRBJ1-1; D gene unclear. V gave up 5 bases and J gave up 8 bases, with 9 bases separating them. Germline V gene sequence: CDR1 SNHLY, CDR2 FYNNEI. The CDR3 has 11 residues. The DNA of the CDR3 is TGTGCCAGCAGTACTTCTTCGGAAGCTTTCTTT. This codes for CASSTSSEAFF.

The rearrangement joins TRBV5-1 to TRBJ2-7, with 7 nucleotides matching TRBD1. With V trimmed by 3 bases and J by 3 bases, 0 bases remained unmatched. The CDR3 runs to 12 residues. In germline, CDR1 is SGHRS, CDR2 YFSETQ. CDR3 nucleotides: TGCGCCAGCAGCTGGGACAGCTACGAGCAGTACTTC. Residues: CASSWDSYEQYF.

This clone was counted between two and nine times. The chain joins TRBV5-4 to TRBJ1-1, with 8 bases matching TRBD1. Germline V lookup: CDR1 SGHNT, CDR2 YYREEE (reference sequence). This CDR3 is built from 14 residues. Trimming took 4 bases from V and 4 from J; bases not matched to a gene: 6. Here the CDR3 reads CASSRQGTGTEAFF. The CDR3 nucleotides read TGTGCCAGCAGCAGACAGGGGACGGGCACTGAAGCTTTCTTT.

The chain links TRBV4-1 to TRBJ2-5; 7 bases are shared with TRBD2. V lost 4 bases, J lost 4 bases, and 3 bases stayed unmatched. The CDR3 loop spans 13 amino acids. Looked up from germline, CDR1 is MGHRA and CDR2 is YSYEKL. The DNA of the CDR3 is TGCGCCAGCAGCCGGGGGGGTCTAGAGACCCAGTACTTC. Encoded protein: CASSRGGLETQYF.

The chain is built from TRBV19 and TRBJ2-7; 11 bases map to TRBD1. CDR1 and CDR2 (germline): LNHDA, SQIVND (reference sequence). Germline trimming cut 4 bases from V and 0 bases from J; bases unmatched to any gene: 20. The CDR3 spans 21 residues. The CDR3 is CASSRTSARTGGDLSSYEQYF. The CDR3 region has the DNA TGTGCCAGTAGTAGGACTTCGGCCCGGACAGGGGGCGACCTAAGCTCCTACGAGCAGTACTTC.

In its sample, this clone was seen once. This chain joins TRBV5-1 and TRBJ2-6, with 7 bases fitting TRBD1. The CDR3 is made up of 16 amino acids. V dropped 4 bases and J dropped 4; count of bases not matched to a gene: 8. In germline, CDR1 is SGHRS, CDR2 YFSETQ. The CDR3 DNA reads TGCGCCAGCAGCCCCCCACAGGGGTACGGGGCCAACGTCCTGACTTTC. Amino acid sequence: CASSPPQGYGANVLTF.

This clone was found a few times. The chain has TRBV6-2 or TRBV6-3 and TRBJ1-3; maybe TRBD1 (6 bases). The germline V and J ends were trimmed by 2 bases and 0 bases, with 17 bases remaining between them. The CDR3 runs 18 residues. Germline-derived CDR1 and CDR2 are MNHEY and SVGEGT. CDR3 amino acids: CASSYSPGQTHSGNTIYF. In DNA, the CDR3 is TGTGCCAGCAGTTACAGTCCAGGACAGACACACTCTGGAAACACCATATATTTT.

The chain is built from TRBV5-1 and TRBJ2-5; the D gene is possibly TRBD2 (7 bases). The V gene's germline CDR1 is SGHRS and CDR2 YFSETQ. The length of the CDR3 is 15 residues. V was cut by 6 bases and J by 5 bases, with 20 bases left in between. This CDR3 reads CASTNWGGPRETQYF. Here the CDR3 DNA reads TGCGCCAGCACCAACTGGGGGGGGCCACGGGAGACCCAGTACTTC.

The V gene is TRBV12-5, the J gene TRBJ2-3; weak D call: TRBD1 (6 bases). The germline V gene has CDR1 LGHNT and CDR2 FRNRAP. Trimming shortened V by 5 bases and J by 3 bases, and 9 bases separated the two germline ends. The CDR3 length is 13 residues. CDR3 coding DNA: TGTGCTAGTGGTCTGGGGGCTACAGATACGCAGTATTTT. As protein: CASGLGATDTQYF.

V and J are TRBV28 and TRBJ1-5, with TRBD1 as a possible D gene (6 bases). The CDR3 is 15 amino acids. Germline lookup yields CDR1 MDHEN and CDR2 SYDVKM. V was trimmed by 6 bases and J by 6 bases, leaving 18 bases between them. The CDR3 DNA is TGTGCCAGCAGCCCGACAGGAGGAGTAGGTCAGCCCCAGCATTTT. Translated: CASSPTGGVGQPQHF.

The CDR3 here is CASSVLLGAASYNEQFF. CDR3 coding DNA: TGTGCCAGTAGTGTTTTACTTGGGGCTGCTTCCTACAATGAGCAGTTCTTC. The genes are TRBV19 and TRBJ2-1, with a tentative D call TRBD1 (5 bases). In germline, CDR1 is LNHDA, CDR2 SQIVND (reference sequence). CDR3 length equals 17 residues. Trimming removed 5 bases at V and 1 base at J, with 18 bases between.

V and J are TRBV3-1 (or the pseudogene TRBV3-2) and TRBJ1-5, with a possible D match to TRBD1 (5 bases). The CDR3 consists of 15 residues. The germline CDR1 and CDR2 sequences are LGHDT and YNNKEL (reference sequence). V lost 0 bases, J lost 3 bases, and 9 bases lay in between. The CDR3 DNA reads TGTGCCAGCAGCCAAGATACAGGCGACAATCAGCCCCAGCATTTT. It is translated as CASSQDTGDNQPQHF.

This chain uses TRBV27 with TRBJ1-2, with D possibly matching TRBD1 (5 bases). The length of the CDR3 is 11 residues. With 6 bases removed from V and 8 bases from J, the gap between germline ends came to 10 bases. The germline V gene encodes CDR1 MNHEY and CDR2 SMNVEV (reference sequence). The CDR3 nucleotides are TGTGCCAGCAGGGGGCTTGACGGCTACACCTTC. Residues: CASRGLDGYTF.

The chain is built from TRBV19 and TRBJ2-1; 8 bases agree with TRBD2. J was trimmed by 0 bases and V by 9 bases; bases with no gene match: 7. The CDR3 has 15 residues. Germline V gives CDR1 LNHDA, CDR2 SQIVND (reference sequence). CDR3 bases: TGTGCCAGCGAGGCCGCGGGGGGCTCCTACAATGAGCAGTTCTTC. It codes for CASEAAGGSYNEQFF.

The chain couples TRBV5-4 to TRBJ2-3; 12 nucleotides line up with TRBD2. Germline lookup yields CDR1 SGHNT and CDR2 YYREEE (reference sequence). Germline trimming cut 4 bases from V and 3 bases from J; bases unmatched to any gene: 9. The CDR3 is made up of 17 amino acids. The CDR3 DNA is TGTGCCAGCAGCGCTACTAGCGGGGGGACTTTAACAGATACGCAGTATTTT. It codes for CASSATSGGTLTDTQYF. The full variable domain, its missing parts supplied by reference TRBV5-4 and TRBJ2-3, is ETGVTQSPTHLIKTRGQQVTLRCSSQSGHNTVSWYQQALGQGPQFIFQYYREEENGRGNFPPRFSGLQFPNYSSELNVNALELDDSALYLCASSATSGGTLTDTQYFGPGTRLTVL.

The genes are TRBV29-1 and TRBJ1-3; TRBD1 is a possible D gene (6 bases). Trimming shortened V by 4 bases and J by 6 bases, and 13 bases separated the two germline ends. In germline, CDR1 is SQVTM, CDR2 ANQGSEA. CDR3 length equals 13 residues. CDR3 protein: CSVGLQGLNTIYF. CDR3 bases: TGCAGCGTTGGCCTACAGGGTTTAAACACCATATATTTT.

This sequence joins TRBV6-5 and TRBJ1-1; tentatively, D is TRBD1 (5 bases). V was cut by 5 bases and J by 0 bases, with 10 bases left in between. The CDR3 covers 14 residues. Germline V CDR1 and CDR2: MNHEY, SVGAGI. This CDR3 reads CASSRDSLNTEAFF. In DNA form, the CDR3 reads TGTGCCAGCAGTCGGGACTCCCTGAACACTGAAGCTTTCTTT.

This rearrangement joins TRBV29-1 to TRBJ1-1; a possible D gene is TRBD1 (6 bases). V dropped 6 bases and J dropped 2 bases, with 10 bases sitting between them. Germline CDR1 is SQVTM and CDR2 is ANQGSEA. This CDR3 spans 12 amino acids. The CDR3 coding sequence is TGCAGCGTCCAGGGGATAAACACTGAAGCTTTCTTT. This encodes CSVQGINTEAFF.

The rearrangement joins TRBV6-2 or TRBV6-3 to TRBJ1-5, with D possibly being TRBD1 (5 bases). Per the germline V gene, CDR1 is MNHEY and CDR2 is SVGEGT. Deletions cut 3 bases from V and 5 bases from J, with 11 bases between. This CDR3 has 14 amino acids. The CDR3 nucleotides are TGTGCCAGCAGTTATGGGGCACTTTATCAGCCCCAGCATTTT. This gives the protein CASSYGALYQPQHF.

The DNA for the CDR3 is TGTGCCAGCAGTGATTGGCCTAGGGGGCCCTCCTACGAGCAGTACTTC. Protein: CASSDWPRGPSYEQYF. V is TRBV2 and J is TRBJ2-7, with 7 bases lining up with TRBD1. This CDR3 is 16 amino acids long. V lost 3 bases and J lost 0; bases outside the gene matches: 8. Germline V lookup: CDR1 SNHLY, CDR2 FYNNEI.

The V gene is TRBV21-1, the J gene TRBJ2-7; the table's D gene call, TRBD1, was not cross checked with the DNA. TRBV21-1 is a pseudogene locus. The CDR3 runs 15 residues. CDR3 protein: CASSARTGSSYEQYF. In nucleotides, the CDR3 is TGTGCCAGCAGCGCCAGGACAGGGAGCTCCTACGAGCAGTACTTC.